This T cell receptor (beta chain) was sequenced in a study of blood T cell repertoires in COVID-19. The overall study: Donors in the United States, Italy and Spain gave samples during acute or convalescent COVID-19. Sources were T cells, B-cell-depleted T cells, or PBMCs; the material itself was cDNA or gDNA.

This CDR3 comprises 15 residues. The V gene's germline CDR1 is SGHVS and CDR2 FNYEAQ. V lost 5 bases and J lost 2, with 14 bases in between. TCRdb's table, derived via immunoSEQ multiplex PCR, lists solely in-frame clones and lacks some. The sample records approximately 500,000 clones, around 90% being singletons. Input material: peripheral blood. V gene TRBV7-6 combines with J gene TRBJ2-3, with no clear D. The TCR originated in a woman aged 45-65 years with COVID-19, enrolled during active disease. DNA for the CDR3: TGTGCCAGCAGCCTCCGAACTACCTACACAGATACGCAGTATTTT. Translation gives CASSLRTTYTDTQYF. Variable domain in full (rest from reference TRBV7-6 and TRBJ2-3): GAGVSQSPRYKVTKRGQDVALRCDPISGHVSLYWYRQALGQGPEFLTYFNYEAQQDKSGLPNDRFSAERPEGSISTLTIQRTEQRDSAMYRCASSLRTTYTDTQYFGPGTRLTVL.